The rows below give T cell receptor beta chains drawn from one sample of a study of shared clonotypes between healthy human individuals. Assay used: immunoSEQ multiplex PCR; TCRdb lists only in-frame clones, some missing. Of over a million clones in the sample, roughly 80% are singletons; the top ten hold 1.2% to 1.5%. The sequenced material came from memory CD4+ T cells sorted from blood. The receptors come from a young man in good health. Both conserved end residues are part of each CDR3. Each record gives: V gene, J gene, D gene, clone size, CDR3 protein, CDR3 DNA. A D gene is named only where the DNA matches it firmly. A row's size may be missing; if present it is once, few, many or a size class.

v_gene: TRBV18; j_gene: TRBJ2-7; d_gene: -; abundance: -; CDR3aa: CASSPSRGRDSYEQYF; CDR3nt: TGTGCCAGCTCACCTTCCCGGGGCAGGGACTCCTACGAGCAGTACTTC
v_gene: TRBV9; j_gene: TRBJ1-2; d_gene: -; abundance: -; CDR3aa: CASSWARDGYTF; CDR3nt: TGTGCCAGCAGCTGGGCGAGGGATGGCTACACCTTC
v_gene: TRBV2; j_gene: TRBJ2-5; d_gene: -; abundance: -; CDR3aa: CASSEGGETQYF; CDR3nt: TGTGCCAGCAGTGAAGGAGGAGAGACCCAGTACTTC
v_gene: TRBV5-6; j_gene: TRBJ2-3; d_gene: TRBD2; abundance: few; CDR3aa: CASSVLAGHTDTQYF; CDR3nt: TGTGCCAGCAGCGTACTAGCGGGGCACACAGATACGCAGTATTTT
v_gene: TRBV18; j_gene: TRBJ1-5; d_gene: -; abundance: -; CDR3aa: CASSPGVPGNQPQHF; CDR3nt: TGTGCCAGCTCACCAGGGGTGCCGGGCAATCAGCCCCAGCATTTT
v_gene: TRBV2; j_gene: TRBJ1-2; d_gene: -; abundance: few; CDR3aa: CASSEDSGASNYGYTF; CDR3nt: TGTGCCAGCAGTGAAGATTCGGGAGCGAGTAACTATGGCTACACCTTC
v_gene: TRBV9; j_gene: TRBJ1-1; d_gene: -; abundance: -; CDR3aa: CASSVAGGGVGTEAFF; CDR3nt: TGTGCCAGCAGCGTAGCCGGGGGAGGGGTTGGGACTGAAGCTTTCTTT
v_gene: TRBV4-3; j_gene: TRBJ1-3; d_gene: TRBD1; abundance: -; CDR3aa: CASSLAGQSGNTIYF; CDR3nt: TGCGCCAGCAGCTTGGCGGGACAGTCTGGAAACACCATATATTTT
v_gene: TRBV7-9; j_gene: TRBJ1-1; d_gene: TRBD1; abundance: few; CDR3aa: CASSLGTARTTEAFF; CDR3nt: TGTGCCAGCAGCCTGGGGACAGCACGAACCACTGAAGCTTTCTTT
v_gene: TRBV5-1; j_gene: TRBJ2-1; d_gene: TRBD2; abundance: -; CDR3aa: CASSLESGSYNEQFF; CDR3nt: TGCGCCAGCAGCTTGGAAAGCGGGAGTTACAATGAGCAGTTCTTC
v_gene: TRBV7-8; j_gene: TRBJ1-5; d_gene: -; abundance: -; CDR3aa: CASSSGGNQPQHF; CDR3nt: TGTGCCAGCAGCTCGGGTGGCAATCAGCCCCAGCATTTT
v_gene: TRBV7-9; j_gene: TRBJ2-1; d_gene: TRBD2; abundance: few; CDR3aa: CASSHRREGNNEQFF; CDR3nt: TGTGCCAGCAGCCATAGGCGGGAGGGCAACAATGAGCAGTTCTTC
v_gene: TRBV9; j_gene: TRBJ1-2; d_gene: -; abundance: many; CDR3aa: CASSVGLGILYGYTF; CDR3nt: TGTGCCAGCAGCGTAGGGTTGGGGATTCTCTATGGCTACACCTTC
v_gene: TRBV5-1; j_gene: TRBJ2-7; d_gene: -; abundance: -; CDR3aa: CASSLLATTYEQYF; CDR3nt: TGCGCCAGCAGCCTCCTAGCGACTACCTACGAGCAGTACTTC
v_gene: TRBV7-2; j_gene: TRBJ2-7; d_gene: -; abundance: few; CDR3aa: CASSLGAAGPYF; CDR3nt: TGTGCCAGCAGCTTAGGTGCAGCCGGCCCGTACTTC
v_gene: TRBV7-2; j_gene: TRBJ2-1; d_gene: TRBD2; abundance: few; CDR3aa: CASSLARPSGGNEQFF; CDR3nt: TGTGCCAGCAGCTTAGCGAGGCCTAGCGGGGGGAATGAGCAGTTCTTC
v_gene: TRBV4-1; j_gene: TRBJ2-7; d_gene: TRBD1; abundance: -; CDR3aa: CASSQQGTGGSSYEQYF; CDR3nt: TGCGCCAGCAGCCAACAAGGGACAGGGGGCAGCTCCTACGAGCAGTACTTC